A single sample gave rise to the 31 T cell receptor beta chains below, sequenced in a study of tumor-infiltrating lymphocytes in oesophageal squamous cell carcinoma. MiXCR, applied by TCRdb to the PCR reads, yields one record per CDR3 protein. The sample holds just over 15,000 distinct CDR3 sequences, approximately 50% seen once. Sample: esophageal tumor tissue. The origin of the receptors is a male donor with esophageal squamous cell carcinoma.

The chain joins TRBV20-1 to TRBJ2-5; 13 bases line up with TRBD2. TRBJ2-1 explains the end of the DNA better; the J call may be wrong. This CDR3 spans 15 amino acids. The germline V gene encodes CDR1 DFQATT and CDR2 SNEGSKA (reference sequence). CDR3 region: CSATPGLAGSNEQFF. The CDR3 coding sequence is TGCAGTGCCACCCCGGGACTAGCGGGAAGTAATGAGCAGTTCTTC.

This clonotype was detected a few times. This rearrangement joins TRBV28 to TRBJ2-6; D possibly corresponds to TRBD1 (6 bases). Germline values: CDR1 MDHEN, CDR2 SYDVKM. The CDR3 contains 19 residues. V was cut by 6 bases and J by 1 base, with 22 bases left in between. This chain's CDR3 is CASRPTRTDFSSGANVLTF. The DNA for the CDR3 is TGTGCCAGCAGGCCAACCAGGACAGACTTTTCTTCTGGGGCCAACGTCCTGACTTTC.

This clonotype was counted between two and nine times. The rearrangement joins TRBV11-2 to TRBJ2-1, with D perhaps matching TRBD1 (5 bases). Germline CDR1 and CDR2: SGHAT and FQNNGV. The V end was cut by 1 base, the J end by 5 bases, with 12 bases between. CDR3 length: 15 amino acids. The CDR3 protein is CASSLGANRNNEQFF. The CDR3 DNA is TGTGCCAGCAGCTTAGGGGCCAACAGGAACAATGAGCAGTTCTTC.

This clonotype has a single count. Since the CDR3 does not end with the conserved phenylalanine or tryptophan, this likely comes from a read error. The limits of the CDR3 on the DNA are not certain, so only TCRdb's listed CDR3 is given. This chain connects TRBV7-1 to TRBJ1-1. TRBV7-1 is an ORF for which the function is uncertain. Ends included, the CDR3 has 20 residues. CDR3 residues: CASRGLAGDPWTGTSSTLGT.

J is TRBJ2-7 and V is TRBV7-8; 7 positions agree with TRBD1. The J segment lost 0 bases and the V segment lost 5 bases, leaving 7 bases of the junction unmatched. From germline, CDR1 is SGHVS and CDR2 FQNEAQ. This CDR3 spans 15 amino acids. CDR3 nucleotide sequence: TGTGCCAGCAGCCCAAGACAGGGTCCCTCCTACGAGCAGTACTTC. Translating gives CASSPRQGPSYEQYF.

J is TRBJ2-4 and V is TRBV7-8; 9 bases are a match to TRBD1. The end of the DNA is better explained by TRBJ2-7, so the J call may be wrong. This CDR3 has 13 amino acids. CDR1 is SGHVS and CDR2 is FQNEAQ in the germline V gene. The CDR3, as DNA: TGTGCCAGCAGAAGGGACAGGGACTACGAGCAGTACTTC. Amino acid sequence: CASRRDRDYEQYF.

The chain couples TRBV7-2 to TRBJ2-3; D gene unclear. The germline V gene has CDR1 SGHTA and CDR2 FQGNSA. V was pared by 4 bases and J by 2 bases, with 4 bases between. The CDR3 is 12 residues long. This CDR3 reads CASSSYTDTQYF. CDR3 in DNA: TGTGCCAGCAGCTCGTACACAGATACGCAGTATTTT. The whole variable domain, filled in from reference TRBV7-2 and TRBJ2-3, reads GAGVSQSPSNKVTEKGKDVELRCDPISGHTALYWYRQSLGQGLEFLIYFQGNSAPDKSGLPSDRFSAERTGGSVSTLTIQRTQQEDSAVYLCASSSYTDTQYFGPGTRLTVL.

On this clonotype itself: It is unclear where the CDR3 begins or ends on the DNA, so no DNA is shown, and the CDR3 is as TCRdb lists it. The chain couples TRBV7-6 to TRBJ2-3; the table gives TRBD1 as D, unverified against the DNA. The CDR3 spans 23 residues, counting both ends. Per the germline V gene, CDR1 is SGHVS and CDR2 is FNYEAQ. CDR3 loop: CASSPPIAQQQFFGPGKADTQYF.

CDR3 nucleotides: TGTGCCAGCAGCTTAGGCGTAGGTGGGGACCAAGAGACCCAGTACTTC. Translating it yields CASSLGVGGDQETQYF. This rearrangement joins TRBV7-8 to TRBJ2-5; D is uncertain. The V gene's germline CDR1 is SGHVS and CDR2 FQNEAQ. The V and J ends lost 1 base and 0 bases respectively, with 12 bases between them. The CDR3 has 16 amino acids.

This rearrangement joins TRBV7-6 to TRBJ1-1, with D perhaps TRBD1 (5 bases). Germline CDR1 is SGHVS and CDR2 is FNYEAQ. The V end lost 5 bases, the J end lost 5 bases, and 15 bases lay between the germline ends. The CDR3 loop spans 14 amino acids. Written as DNA, the CDR3 is TGTGCCAGCAGCCCCAGGGACGGTGAAACTGAAGCTTTCTTT. Its protein product is CASSPRDGETEAFF.

This clonotype was seen many times. A much bigger clone sits one base away, suggesting this may be a read error. The chain joins TRBV19 to TRBJ2-1; D is uncertain. The DNA end is a closer match to TRBJ2-7, so the J assignment may be wrong. Germline CDR1 reads LNHDA; CDR2 reads SQIVND (reference sequence). The CDR3 spans 14 residues. The CDR3 is CASSIGTGYNEQYF. DNA for the CDR3: TGTGCCAGTAGTATAGGGACCGGCTACAATGAGCAGTACTTC.

This clonotype was found many times. The chain joins TRBV7-2 to TRBJ2-1; 12 positions agree with TRBD2. The tail of the sequence fits TRBJ2-7 better, so the J call may be wrong. This CDR3 is 16 amino acids long. CDR1 and CDR2 (germline): SGHTA, FQGNSA. This CDR3 is CASSSRLAGAYNEQYF. Here the CDR3 DNA reads TGTGCCAGCAGCTCCAGACTAGCGGGGGCCTACAATGAGCAGTACTTC.

V usage is TRBV11-3 and J usage is TRBJ2-7; D uncertain. V lost 6 bases and J 2 bases, leaving 14 bases between the germline ends. The V gene's germline CDR1 is SGHNT and CDR2 YENEEA. The CDR3 runs to 14 residues. The CDR3 nucleotides are TGTGCCAGCAGGTCTAGATTTTCTCCCTACGAGCAGTACTTC. Amino acid sequence: CASRSRFSPYEQYF.

V gene TRBV6-2 or TRBV6-3 combines with J gene TRBJ1-3; unclear D gene. The CDR3 is 15 residues long. The germline V gene has CDR1 MNHEY and CDR2 SVGEGT. V lost 5 bases and J 7 bases, leaving 18 bases between the germline ends. The CDR3 here is CASSTTWTRENTIYF. Here the CDR3 DNA reads TGTGCCAGCAGTACCACCTGGACGCGGGAGAACACCATATATTTT.

This clonotype was detected ten times or more. The V gene is TRBV4-3, the J gene TRBJ2-1; 8 bases line up with TRBD2. The J segment lost 4 bases and the V segment lost 0 bases, leaving 8 bases of the junction unmatched. This CDR3 has 17 amino acids. In germline, CDR1 is LGHNA, CDR2 YSLEER. The CDR3 spells CASSQEVRGGGYNEQFF. As DNA, the CDR3 is TGCGCCAGCAGCCAAGAAGTCCGGGGGGGGGGTTACAATGAGCAGTTCTTC.

This clonotype was detected a few times. The chain combines TRBV7-3 with TRBJ2-1; D may match TRBD1 or TRBD2 (5 bases each). The CDR3 runs to 13 residues. CDR1 SGHTA and CDR2 FQGTGA come from the germline V gene. Trimming took off 6 bases at V and 5 bases at J, with 11 bases between the two ends. For the CDR3, the DNA is TGTGCCAGCAGTCGGGGCAAGGACAATGAGCAGTTCTTC. This sequence encodes CASSRGKDNEQFF.

The chain couples TRBV7-2 to TRBJ2-3; D is uncertain. Germline loops: CDR1 SGHTA, CDR2 FQGNSA. The CDR3 is 15 residues long. The ends were cut back, 0 bases at V and 2 bases at J, with 9 bases in the middle. DNA of the CDR3: TGTGCCAGCAGCTTAGCCGGATCAGTCACAGATACGCAGTATTTT. Its translation is CASSLAGSVTDTQYF.

The rearrangement links TRBV12-3 or TRBV12-4 to TRBJ1-2; 11 bases are shared with TRBD1. V lost 5 bases, J lost 3 bases, and 5 bases stayed unmatched. This CDR3 has 15 amino acids. The CDR3 reads CASSQRTGGHYGYTF. Here the CDR3 DNA reads TGTGCCAGCAGTCAACGGACAGGGGGCCACTATGGCTACACCTTC.

The V call is TRBV5-6, the J call TRBJ2-5; 11 bases agree with TRBD2. The J call may not be correct, given that the DNA end is closer to TRBJ2-1. Germline V gene lookup returns CDR1 SGHDT and CDR2 YYEEEE. The CDR3 is 16 amino acids. The CDR3 nucleotides read TGTGCCAGCAGCTTGGAACGGACTAGCGGGCGCAATGAGCAGTTCTTC. Its translation: CASSLERTSGRNEQFF.

The chain employs TRBV6-6 and TRBJ2-5, with 7 bases aligning to TRBD2. The tail of the sequence fits TRBJ2-7 better, so the J call may be wrong. This CDR3 spans 14 amino acids. Germline-derived CDR1 and CDR2 are MNHNY and SVGAGI (reference sequence). DNA of the CDR3: TGTGCCAGCACCCAAACGGAGCGGGACTACGAGCAGTACTTC. Residues: CASTQTERDYEQYF.

This chain uses TRBV28 with TRBJ2-3; D gene uncertain. V was clipped by 6 bases and J by 2 bases, with 12 bases between them. CDR3 length: 14 amino acids. Germline assignment: CDR1 MDHEN and CDR2 SYDVKM. The CDR3 here is CASSLGRLTDTQYF. The CDR3 region has the DNA TGTGCCAGCAGCCTAGGGCGGCTCACAGATACGCAGTATTTT.

A remark on this clonotype: The CDR3 carries no conserved terminal phenylalanine or tryptophan, so it likely arises from a read error. Because the CDR3's place on the DNA is in doubt, the DNA is left out and the CDR3 is given as listed by TCRdb. The chain's CDR3 is CASSFSGATYGYTFGS. The chain couples TRBV11-1 to TRBJ2-7; TRBD1, the table's D call, was not compared with the DNA. The CDR3 region is 16 residues in length, termini included. Germline CDR1 SGHAT, CDR2 FQDESV (reference sequence).

The chain has TRBV7-2 and TRBJ1-5; TRBD1 is a possible D gene (5 bases). The CDR3 spans 15 residues. Trimming took 1 base from V and 3 from J, leaving 10 bases between them. Germline CDR1 SGHTA, CDR2 FQGNSA. The CDR3 coding sequence is TGTGCCAGCAGCTTAGGCAACAGGTTCAATCAGCCCCAGCATTTT. Translated: CASSLGNRFNQPQHF.

This clonotype was recorded at least ten times. CDR3 sequence: CARGGARRVDYEQYF. The DNA of the CDR3 is TGTGCCAGGGGGGGTGCGAGACGTGTTGACTACGAGCAGTACTTC. The V call is TRBV6-1, the J call TRBJ2-7, with D tentatively TRBD2 (6 bases). Germline lookup yields CDR1 MNHNS and CDR2 SASEGT. V was shortened by 9 bases and J by 3 bases, with 21 bases between the two germline ends. The CDR3 length is 15 residues.

Turning to this clonotype: One end of the junction varies from germline; a read error may be responsible. V is TRBV7-6 and J is TRBJ2-2; D unclear. The CDR3 runs to 15 residues. Germline CDR1 is SGHVS and CDR2 is FNYEAQ. The DNA for the CDR3 is TGTGCTAGCAGCTTGGACGGAGCGAACACCGGGGAGCTGTTTTTT. This encodes CASSLDGANTGELFF. The whole variable domain, filled in from reference TRBV7-6 and TRBJ2-2, reads GAGVSQSPRYKVTKRGQDVALRCDPISGHVSLYWYRQALGQGPEFLTYFNYEAQQDKSGLPNDRFSAERPEGSISTLTIQRTEQRDSAMYRCASSLDGANTGELFFGEGSRLTVL.

The chain links TRBV10-2 to TRBJ2-5, with D perhaps TRBD2 (5 bases). Germline V gene sequence: CDR1 WSHSY, CDR2 SAAADI. The CDR3 covers 12 residues. Trimming pared 3 bases from V and 11 bases from J, leaving 13 bases between. The CDR3 loop is CASSEEGDTQYF. In DNA form, the CDR3 reads TGCGCCAGCAGTGAAGAGGGAGATACGCAGTACTTC.

V is TRBV5-1 and J is TRBJ2-3; D possibly uses TRBD1 or TRBD2 (6 bases each). This CDR3 comprises 14 residues. Trimming removed 5 bases at V and 2 bases at J, with 12 bases between. Germline values: CDR1 SGHRS, CDR2 YFSETQ. As DNA, the CDR3 is TGCGCCAGCAGGCAAGGGGGGTACACAGATACGCAGTATTTT. Encoded protein: CASRQGGYTDTQYF.

This clonotype showed up just a few times. J is TRBJ2-5 and V is TRBV7-3; D uncertain. Germline CDR1 and CDR2: SGHTA and FQGTGA. The CDR3 extends over 13 amino acids. Trimming removed 8 bases from V and 4 bases from J, with 14 bases in between. CDR3 nucleotide sequence: TGTGCCAGCTCGTCGGGCAGAGGAGAGACCCAGTACTTC. Amino acid sequence: CASSSGRGETQYF.

Only a few counts were recorded for this clonotype. V is TRBV6-2 or TRBV6-3 and J is TRBJ2-4; 9 bases map to TRBD2. With V trimmed by 6 bases and J by 15 bases, 21 bases remained unmatched. This CDR3 comprises 16 residues. CDR1 is MNHEY and CDR2 is SVGEGT in the germline V gene. The CDR3 protein is CASSRDSGSNTGELYF. DNA for the CDR3: TGTGCCAGCAGCAGAGATAGCGGGAGCAACACCGGGGAGCTGTACTTC.

This clonotype has just one count. The V and J genes are TRBV5-1 and TRBJ2-4; 8 bases line up with TRBD2. The assigned J gene may be wrong: the sequence end matches TRBJ2-7 better. The CDR3 spans 14 residues. Germline CDR1 is SGHRS and CDR2 is YFSETQ. The CDR3 region has the DNA TGCGCCAGCAGCTTGAACACGGGGGGGTACGAGCAGTACTTC. Protein: CASSLNTGGYEQYF.

Sample share makes this clonotype large. The V and J genes are TRBV6-1 and TRBJ2-3; either TRBD1 or TRBD2 may supply D (5 bases each). The length of the CDR3 is 13 residues. Germline CDR1 and CDR2: MNHNS and SASEGT. V was cut by 6 bases and J by 2 bases, with 9 bases left in between. The CDR3 DNA is TGTGCCAGCAGGAGGGACCCCACAGATACGCAGTATTTT. This translates into CASRRDPTDTQYF.